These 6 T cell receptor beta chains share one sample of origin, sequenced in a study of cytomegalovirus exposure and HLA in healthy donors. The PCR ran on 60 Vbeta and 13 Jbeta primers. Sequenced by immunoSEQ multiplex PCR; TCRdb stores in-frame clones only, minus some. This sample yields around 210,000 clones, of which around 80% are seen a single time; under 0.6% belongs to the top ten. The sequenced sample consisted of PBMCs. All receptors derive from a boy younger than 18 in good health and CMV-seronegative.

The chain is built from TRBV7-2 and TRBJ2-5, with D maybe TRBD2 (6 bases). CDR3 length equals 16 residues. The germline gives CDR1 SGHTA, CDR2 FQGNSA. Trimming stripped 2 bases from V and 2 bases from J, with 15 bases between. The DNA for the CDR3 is TGTGCCAGCAGCTTACTTTCAGGGCGGGATCAAGAGACCCAGTACTTC. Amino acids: CASSLLSGRDQETQYF.

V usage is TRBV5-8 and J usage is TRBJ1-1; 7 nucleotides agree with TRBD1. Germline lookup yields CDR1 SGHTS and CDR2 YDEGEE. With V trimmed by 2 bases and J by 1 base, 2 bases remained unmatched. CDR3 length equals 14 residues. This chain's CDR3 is CASSLHRGNTEAFF. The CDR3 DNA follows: TGTGCCAGCAGCTTACACAGGGGGAACACTGAAGCTTTCTTT.

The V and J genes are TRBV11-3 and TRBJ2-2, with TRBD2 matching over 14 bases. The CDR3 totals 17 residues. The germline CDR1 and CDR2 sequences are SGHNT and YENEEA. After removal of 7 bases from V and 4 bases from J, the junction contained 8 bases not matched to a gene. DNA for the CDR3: TGTGCCAGCACCCCCCGGGGACTAGCGGGGGCCACCGGGGAGCTGTTTTTT. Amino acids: CASTPRGLAGATGELFF.

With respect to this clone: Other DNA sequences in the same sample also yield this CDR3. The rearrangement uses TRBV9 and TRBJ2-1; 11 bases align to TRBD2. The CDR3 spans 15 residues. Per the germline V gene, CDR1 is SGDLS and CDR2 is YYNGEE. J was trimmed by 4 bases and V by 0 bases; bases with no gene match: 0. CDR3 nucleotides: TGTGCCAGCAGCGTAGGACTAGCGGGGTACAATGAGCAGTTCTTC. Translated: CASSVGLAGYNEQFF.

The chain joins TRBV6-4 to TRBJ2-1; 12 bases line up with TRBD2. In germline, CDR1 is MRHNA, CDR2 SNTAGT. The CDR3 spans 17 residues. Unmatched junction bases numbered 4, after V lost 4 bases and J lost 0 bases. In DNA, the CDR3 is TGTGCCAGCAGTGCGGAACTAGCGGGAGGCTCCTACAATGAGCAGTTCTTC. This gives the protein CASSAELAGGSYNEQFF.

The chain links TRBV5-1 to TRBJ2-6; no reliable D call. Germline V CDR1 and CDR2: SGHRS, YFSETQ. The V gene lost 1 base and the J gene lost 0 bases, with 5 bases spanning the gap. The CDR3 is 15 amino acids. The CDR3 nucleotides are TGCGCCAGCAGCTTGACGAGCTCTGGGGCCAACGTCCTGACTTTC. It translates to CASSLTSSGANVLTF.